Following are 2 T cell receptor beta chains from one sample sequenced in a study of CD8+CD57+ T cells in acquired aplastic anemia. Genomic DNA provided the template from which TCR beta VDJ and CDR3 profiles were obtained. MiXCR was run by TCRdb on the reads, yielding one entry per CDR3 protein. This sample yields 250,000 to 300,000 distinct CDR3 sequences, of which roughly three fifths are seen a single time; roughly 8% belongs to the top ten. The sample was sorted CD4+, CD8+, or CD8+CD57+ T cells (not recorded which) from PBMCs. The receptors stem from a human donor with severe aplastic anemia or a healthy control (not recorded which).

This clonotype was counted between two and nine times. The chain couples TRBV20-1 to TRBJ2-3; 13 bases agree with TRBD2. CDR3 length equals 17 residues. Germline V gene lookup returns CDR1 DFQATT and CDR2 SNEGSKA (reference sequence). With V trimmed by 0 bases and J by 3 bases, 6 bases remained unmatched. The CDR3 sequence: CSARDPSTSGGTDTQYF. CDR3 in DNA: TGCAGTGCTAGAGATCCTTCGACTAGCGGGGGGACAGATACGCAGTATTTT.

The chain links TRBV7-2 to TRBJ1-2, with 7 bases fitting TRBD1. The CDR3 is 12 amino acids. With V trimmed by 2 bases and J by 12 bases, 6 bases remained unmatched. From germline, CDR1 is SGHTA and CDR2 FQGNSA. CDR3 in DNA: TGTGCCAGCAGCTTATCAGCGAGGGGGCACACCTTC. As protein: CASSLSARGHTF. The variable domain in full, completed from reference TRBV7-2 and TRBJ1-2, reads GAGVSQSPSNKVTEKGKDVELRCDPISGHTALYWYRQSLGQGLEFLIYFQGNSAPDKSGLPSDRFSAERTGGSVSTLTIQRTQQEDSAVYLCASSLSARGHTFGSGTRLTVV.